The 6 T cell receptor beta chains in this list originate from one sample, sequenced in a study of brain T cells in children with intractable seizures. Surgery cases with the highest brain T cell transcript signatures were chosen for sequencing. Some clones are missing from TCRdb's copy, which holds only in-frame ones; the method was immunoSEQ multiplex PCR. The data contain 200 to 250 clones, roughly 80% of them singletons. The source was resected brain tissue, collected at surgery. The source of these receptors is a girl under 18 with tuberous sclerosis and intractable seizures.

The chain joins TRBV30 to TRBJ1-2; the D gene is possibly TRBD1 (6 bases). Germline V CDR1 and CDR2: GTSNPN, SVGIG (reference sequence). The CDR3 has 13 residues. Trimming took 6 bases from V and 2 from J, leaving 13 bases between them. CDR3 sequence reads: CACMEGGNYGYTF. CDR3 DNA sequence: TGTGCCTGCATGGAGGGGGGGAACTATGGCTACACCTTC.

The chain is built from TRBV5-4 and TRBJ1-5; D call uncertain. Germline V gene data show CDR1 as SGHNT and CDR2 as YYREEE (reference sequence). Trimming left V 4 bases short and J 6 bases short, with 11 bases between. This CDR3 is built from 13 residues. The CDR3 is CASSVGPGQPQHF. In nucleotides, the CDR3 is TGTGCCAGCAGCGTGGGCCCTGGTCAGCCCCAGCATTTT.

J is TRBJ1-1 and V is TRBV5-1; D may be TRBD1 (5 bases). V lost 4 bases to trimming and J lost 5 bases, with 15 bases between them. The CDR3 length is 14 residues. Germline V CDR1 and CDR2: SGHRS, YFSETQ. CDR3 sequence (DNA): TGCGCCAGCAGCCCCGCGGGGGAGTGGACTGAAGCTTTCTTT. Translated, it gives CASSPAGEWTEAFF.

The CDR3 here is CSVGLRGDTEAFF. As DNA, the CDR3 is TGCAGCGTTGGGCTCAGGGGAGACACTGAAGCTTTCTTT. The V gene is TRBV29-1, the J gene TRBJ1-1; D is perhaps TRBD1 (6 bases). The CDR3 length is 13 residues. V gave up 4 bases and J gave up 3 bases, with 12 bases separating them. CDR1 is SQVTM and CDR2 is ANQGSEA in the germline V gene.

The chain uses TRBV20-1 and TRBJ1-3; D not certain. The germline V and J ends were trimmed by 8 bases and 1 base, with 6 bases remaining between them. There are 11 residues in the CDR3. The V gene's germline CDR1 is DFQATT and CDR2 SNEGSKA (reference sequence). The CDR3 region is CSPQSGNTIYF. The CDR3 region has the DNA TGCAGTCCCCAGTCTGGAAACACCATATATTTT.

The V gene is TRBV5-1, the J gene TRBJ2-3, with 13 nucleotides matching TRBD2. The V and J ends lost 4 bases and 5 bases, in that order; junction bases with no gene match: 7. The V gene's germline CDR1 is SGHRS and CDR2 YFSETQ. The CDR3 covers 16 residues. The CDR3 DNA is TGCGCCAGCAGCCCCGGACTAGCGGGAGACGTAGATACGCAGTATTTT. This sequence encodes CASSPGLAGDVDTQYF. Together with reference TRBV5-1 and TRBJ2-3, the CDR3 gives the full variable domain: KAGVTQTPRYLIKTRGQQVTLSCSPISGHRSVSWYQQTPGQGLQFLFEYFSETQRNKGNFPGRFSGRQFSNSRSEMNVSTLELGDSALYLCASSPGLAGDVDTQYFGPGTRLTVL.